The rows below give T cell receptor beta chains drawn from one sample of a study of early T cells in non-severe SARS-CoV-2 infection. From the 5' RACE reads, TCRdb called clonotypes with MiXCR, one entry per CDR3 protein. Here the sample spans around 44,000 distinct CDR3 sequences, about 7.4% being singletons. Sequencing used whole blood. The receptors were sampled from an adult who was a healthcare worker with PCR-confirmed SARS-CoV-2 infection or an uninfected control (not recorded which). The CDR3 runs from the conserved cysteine through the conserved F or W.

v_call cdr3_aa
TRBV10-1 CASSPGLAGTGELFF
TRBV20-1 CSARDPSSFYSNQPQHF
TRBV4-3 CASSPSRTGPAFF
TRBV20-1 CSAAGQGITQPQHF
TRBV28 CASSFRGTDTQYF
TRBV14 CASSQEVSSYNEQFF
TRBV5-1 CASSLVGDPNTEAFF
TRBV4-3 CASSQGLLAGNTGELFF
TRBV29-1 CSVPKGTSGGEQFF
TRBV12-3/TRBV12-4 CASTLLGQRSFF
TRBV7-9 CASSLVGIPDTQYF
TRBV20-1 CSARDLRQYTEAFF
TRBV9 CASSPRFKGDYEQYF
TRBV30 CAPRLAGVYEQYF
TRBV13 CASSRGLAEDTQYF
TRBV27 CASSLDGRYGYTF
TRBV12-3/TRBV12-4 CASSFRRQGGIGADTQYF
TRBV7-9 CASSFGNPYNSPLHF
TRBV7-9 CASSRTGGSYNSPLHF
TRBV6-1 CASSTRTPSDQPQHF
TRBV28 CASSLKTIYNSPLHF
TRBV7-6 CASSLALGEAFF
TRBV2 CASSPGGRGTEAFF
TRBV7-6 CASSFRTGVGTEAFF
TRBV7-9 CASSSPGQNIQYF
TRBV20-1 CSARVITGVSSVDSPLHF
TRBV29-1 CSVKRLAGVQETQYF
TRBV28 CASSLDSAVPSYEQYF
TRBV13 CASSWIGGVLPQHF
TRBV14 CASSRIRMGNEQFF
TRBV7-9 CASSLVAESYEQYF
TRBV11-2 CASSWDRGLTGELFF
TRBV12-3/TRBV12-4 CASSLGLRIAEKLFF
TRBV7-2 CASSLGANTEAFF
TRBV3-1 CASSRTSGSYEQYF
TRBV19 CASSIRGNQPQHF
TRBV30 CAWITRGAGNTIYF
TRBV30 CAWRRQDSTDTQYF
TRBV20-1 CSALDRDRAFF
TRBV12-3/TRBV12-4 CASAITASHEKLFF
TRBV20-1 CSAGEINTQYF
TRBV30 CAWSGQGYEQYF
TRBV4-1 CASSQIAVMSSNEAFF
TRBV7-9 CASSLAGTNYNEQFF
TRBV6-6 CASSYSSREDIQYF
TRBV7-9 CASSTSTKGESYNEQFF